This T cell receptor beta chain was recovered during a study of siplizumab effects on memory and regulatory T cells. Study-wide results and limits: Mapping to unstimulated subsets was achieved for only a minor fraction of alloreactive clones.

With respect to this clone: Its specificity is unknown.

The V gene lost 0 bases and the J gene lost 1 base, with 4 bases spanning the gap. CDR1 and CDR2 from the germline V gene are LGHNA and YNFKEQ. This CDR3 comprises 14 residues. The protocol was immunoSEQ multiplex PCR, while the TCRdb copy is restricted to in-frame clones and leaves out a portion. The table records 70,000 to 100,000 clones, roughly 96% of them present only once. Sequencing was done on a sample of naive CD4+ T cells sorted from blood. This sequence joins TRBV4-2 and TRBJ2-1, with D unclear. The receptor's source is a human donor in good health. The CDR3 DNA sequence: TGTGCCAGCAGCCAAGATCGTTCCTACAATGAGCAGTTCTTC. Translated: CASSQDRSYNEQFF.